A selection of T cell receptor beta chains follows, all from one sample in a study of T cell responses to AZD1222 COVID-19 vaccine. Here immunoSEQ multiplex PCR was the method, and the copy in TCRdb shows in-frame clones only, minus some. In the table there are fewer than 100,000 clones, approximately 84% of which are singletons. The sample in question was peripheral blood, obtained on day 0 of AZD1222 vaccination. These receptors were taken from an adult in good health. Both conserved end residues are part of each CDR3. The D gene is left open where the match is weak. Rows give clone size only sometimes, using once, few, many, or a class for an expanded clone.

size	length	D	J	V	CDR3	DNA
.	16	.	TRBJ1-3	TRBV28	CASTSPGGTSGNTIYF	TGTGCCAGCACCTCCCCGGGGGGAACCTCTGGAAACACCATATATTTT
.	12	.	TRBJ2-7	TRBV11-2	CASSERRHEQYF	TGTGCCAGCAGCGAAAGACGCCACGAGCAGTACTTC
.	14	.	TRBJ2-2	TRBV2	CASSERQITGELFF	TGTGCCAGCAGTGAGAGGCAGATCACCGGGGAGCTGTTTTTT
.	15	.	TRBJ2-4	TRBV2	CASPQDGLAKNIQYF	TGTGCCAGCCCCCAAGACGGGTTAGCCAAAAACATTCAGTACTTC
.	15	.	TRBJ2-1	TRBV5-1	CASSSPRQIHNEQFF	TGCGCCAGCAGCTCACCACGGCAGATTCACAATGAGCAGTTCTTC
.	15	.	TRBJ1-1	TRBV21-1	CASRTGDTIRTEAFF	TGTGCCAGCAGAACCGGAGACACAATTCGCACTGAAGCTTTCTTT
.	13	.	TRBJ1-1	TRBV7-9	CASSGTTTTEAFF	TGTGCCAGCAGCGGGACAACGACCACTGAAGCTTTCTTT
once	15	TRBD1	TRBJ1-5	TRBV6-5	CASSKWTGKDQPQHF	TGTGCCAGCAGTAAGTGGACAGGGAAGGATCAGCCCCAGCATTTT
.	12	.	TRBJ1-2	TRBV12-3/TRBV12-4	CASRAKAYGYTF	TGTGCCAGCAGGGCGAAAGCTTATGGCTACACCTTC
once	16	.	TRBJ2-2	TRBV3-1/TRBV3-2	CASSLQRTRGFGELFF	TGTGCCAGCAGCCTCCAGCGCACTAGGGGCTTCGGGGAGCTGTTTTTT